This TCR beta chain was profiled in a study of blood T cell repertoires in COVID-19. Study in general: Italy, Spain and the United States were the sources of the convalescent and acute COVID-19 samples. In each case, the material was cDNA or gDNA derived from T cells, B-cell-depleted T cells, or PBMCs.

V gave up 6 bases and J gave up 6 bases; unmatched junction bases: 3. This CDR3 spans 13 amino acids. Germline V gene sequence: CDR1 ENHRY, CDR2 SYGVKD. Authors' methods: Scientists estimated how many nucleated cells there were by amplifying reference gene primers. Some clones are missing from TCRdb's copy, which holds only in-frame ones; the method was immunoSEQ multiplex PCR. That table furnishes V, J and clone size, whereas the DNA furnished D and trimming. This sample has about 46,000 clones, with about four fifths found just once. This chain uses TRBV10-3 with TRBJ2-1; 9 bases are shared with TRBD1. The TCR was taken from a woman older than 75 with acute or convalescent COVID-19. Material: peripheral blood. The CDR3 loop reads CAISRDRVNEQFF. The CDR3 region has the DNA TGTGCCATCAGCCGGGACAGGGTCAATGAGCAGTTCTTC.